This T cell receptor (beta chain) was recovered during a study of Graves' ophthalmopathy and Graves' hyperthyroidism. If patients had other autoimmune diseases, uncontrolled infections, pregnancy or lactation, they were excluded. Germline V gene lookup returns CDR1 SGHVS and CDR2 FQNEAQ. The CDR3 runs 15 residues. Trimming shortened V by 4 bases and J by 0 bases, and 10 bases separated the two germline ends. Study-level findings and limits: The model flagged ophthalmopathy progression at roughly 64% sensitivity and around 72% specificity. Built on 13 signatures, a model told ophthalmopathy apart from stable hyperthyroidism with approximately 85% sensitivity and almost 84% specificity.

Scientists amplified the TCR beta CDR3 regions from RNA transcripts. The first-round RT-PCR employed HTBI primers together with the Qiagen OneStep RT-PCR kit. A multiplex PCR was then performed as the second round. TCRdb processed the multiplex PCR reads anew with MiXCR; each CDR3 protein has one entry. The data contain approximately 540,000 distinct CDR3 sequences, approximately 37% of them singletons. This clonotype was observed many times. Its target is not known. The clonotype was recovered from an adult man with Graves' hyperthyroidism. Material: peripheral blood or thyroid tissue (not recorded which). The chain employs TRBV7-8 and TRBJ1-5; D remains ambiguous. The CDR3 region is CASSSLSGSNQPQHF. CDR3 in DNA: TGTGCCAGCAGCTCCCTGTCTGGTAGCAATCAGCCCCAGCATTTT. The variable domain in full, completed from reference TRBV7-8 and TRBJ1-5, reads GAGVSQSPRYKVAKRGQDVALRCDPISGHVSLFWYQQALGQGPEFLTYFQNEAQLDKSGLPSDRFFAERPEGSVSTLKIQRTQQEDSAVYLCASSSLSGSNQPQHFGDGTRLSIL.